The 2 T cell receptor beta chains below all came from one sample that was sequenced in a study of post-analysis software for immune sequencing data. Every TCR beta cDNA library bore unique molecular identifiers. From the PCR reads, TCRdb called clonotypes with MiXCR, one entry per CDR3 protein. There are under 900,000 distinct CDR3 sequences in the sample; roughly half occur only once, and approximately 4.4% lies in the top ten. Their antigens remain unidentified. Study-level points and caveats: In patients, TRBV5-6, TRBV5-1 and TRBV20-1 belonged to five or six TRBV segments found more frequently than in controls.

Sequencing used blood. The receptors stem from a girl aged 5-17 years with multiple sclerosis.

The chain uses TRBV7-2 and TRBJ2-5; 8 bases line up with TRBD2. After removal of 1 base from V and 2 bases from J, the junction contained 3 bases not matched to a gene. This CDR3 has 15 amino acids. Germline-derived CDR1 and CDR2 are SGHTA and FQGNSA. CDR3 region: CASSLGQRGQETQYF. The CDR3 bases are TGTGCCAGCAGCTTAGGCCAGCGGGGGCAAGAGACCCAGTACTTC.

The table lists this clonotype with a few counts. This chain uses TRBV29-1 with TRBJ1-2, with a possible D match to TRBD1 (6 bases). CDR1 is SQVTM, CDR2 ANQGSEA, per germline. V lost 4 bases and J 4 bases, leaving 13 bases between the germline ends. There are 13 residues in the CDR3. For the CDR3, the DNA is TGCAGCGTTGCTTATACAGGGCCCTATGGCTACACCTTC. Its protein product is CSVAYTGPYGYTF. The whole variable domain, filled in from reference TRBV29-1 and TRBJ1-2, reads SAVISQKPSRDICQRGTSLTIQCQVDSQVTMMFWYRQQPGQSLTLIATANQGSEATYESGFVIDKFPISRPNLTFSTLTVSNMSPEDSSIYLCSVAYTGPYGYTFGSGTRLTVV.